The 32 T cell receptor beta chains below were found in one sample sequenced in a study of blood T cell repertoires in COVID-19. TCRdb's table, derived via immunoSEQ multiplex PCR, lists solely in-frame clones and lacks some. Of some 250,000 clones in the sample, roughly 83% are singletons; the top ten hold around 30%. What was sequenced was peripheral blood. The receptors were sampled from a man aged 35 to 55 with acute or convalescent COVID-19.

The chain links TRBV27 to TRBJ2-7; D might be TRBD2 (5 bases). Trimming pared 5 bases from V and 1 base from J, leaving 21 bases between. The CDR3 spans 17 residues. The germline CDR1 and CDR2 sequences are MNHEY and SMNVEV (reference sequence). The CDR3 reads CASSPDHSPRGSYEQYF. The CDR3, as DNA: TGTGCCAGCAGTCCTGACCACTCGCCCCGGGGTTCCTACGAGCAGTACTTC.

This clone was counted a single time. The rearrangement links TRBV5-4 to TRBJ2-5; D is perhaps TRBD2 (5 bases). V lost 0 bases to trimming and J lost 3 bases, with 12 bases between them. CDR1 SGHNT and CDR2 YYREEE come from the germline V gene (reference sequence). The CDR3 covers 15 residues. The CDR3 protein is CASSLAPAVKETQYF. Written as DNA, the CDR3 is TGTGCCAGCAGCTTGGCCCCAGCGGTGAAAGAGACCCAGTACTTC.

This chain uses TRBV5-1 with TRBJ2-1; tentative D call: TRBD1 (5 bases). CDR1 and CDR2 from the germline V gene are SGHRS and YFSETQ. This CDR3 region has 15 residues. V dropped 0 bases and J dropped 2 bases, with 9 bases sitting between them. The CDR3 nucleotides are TGCGCCAGCAGCTTGGAGTACAGGACCTACAATGAGCAGTTCTTC. The encoded protein is CASSLEYRTYNEQFF.

This clone was observed a handful of times. V and J are TRBV19 and TRBJ1-2; a weak D match, TRBD1 (6 bases). This CDR3 is 14 amino acids long. V was shortened by 5 bases and J by 2 bases, with 12 bases between the two germline ends. CDR1 and CDR2 (germline): LNHDA, SQIVND (reference sequence). The CDR3 protein is CASSPEGGNYGYTF. DNA of the CDR3: TGTGCCAGTAGTCCCGAGGGGGGGAACTATGGCTACACCTTC.

V gene TRBV5-5 combines with J gene TRBJ1-2, with D possibly matching TRBD1 (6 bases). In germline, CDR1 is SGHKS, CDR2 YYEKEE (reference sequence). V was clipped by 3 bases and J by 6 bases, with 12 bases between them. The CDR3 is 13 residues long. Here the CDR3 reads CASSYRAGDGYTF. The CDR3 coding sequence is TGTGCCAGCAGCTACAGGGCGGGGGATGGCTACACCTTC.

V is TRBV3-1 (or the pseudogene TRBV3-2) and J is TRBJ1-2, with 7 nucleotides matching TRBD1. The CDR3 spans 16 residues. CDR1 and CDR2 from the germline V gene are LGHDT and YNNKEL (reference sequence). V lost 0 bases to trimming and J lost 3 bases; unmatched junction nucleotides: 7. CDR3 sequence: CASSQDQRGPHYGYTF. CDR3 sequence (DNA): TGTGCCAGCAGCCAAGATCAAAGGGGGCCGCACTATGGCTACACCTTC.

J is TRBJ2-7 and V is TRBV5-1; tentative D call: TRBD2 (7 bases). Trimming cost V 5 bases and J 1 base, with 19 bases left between them. CDR3 size: 16 residues. Per germline, CDR1 SGHRS and CDR2 YFSETQ. The CDR3 reads CASRGGGLADSYEQYF. The CDR3 region has the DNA TGCGCCAGCAGAGGGGGAGGGCTAGCGGATTCCTACGAGCAGTACTTC.

The chain has TRBV9 and TRBJ2-3, with 11 nucleotides matching TRBD2. V lost 0 bases to trimming and J lost 2 bases; unmatched junction nucleotides: 2. The germline V gene encodes CDR1 SGDLS and CDR2 YYNGEE. CDR3 size: 16 residues. CDR3 amino acids: CASSVGLAGFTDTQYF. The CDR3 nucleotides are TGTGCCAGCAGCGTAGGACTAGCGGGGTTCACAGATACGCAGTATTTT.

This clone was observed a few times. The V and J genes are TRBV2 and TRBJ1-2, with D unresolved. V lost 6 bases and J 4 bases, leaving 21 bases between the germline ends. This CDR3 has 16 amino acids. Germline-derived CDR1 and CDR2 are SNHLY and FYNNEI. The CDR3 nucleotides read TGTGCCAGCAGCTTCGCGGAGGCGCACGACTCCTATGGCTACACCTTC. Translation: CASSFAEAHDSYGYTF.

The chain uses TRBV5-1 and TRBJ1-2, with TRBD1 matching over 9 bases. In germline, CDR1 is SGHRS, CDR2 YFSETQ. The CDR3 is made up of 15 amino acids. Trimming at V came to 4 bases and at J to 3 bases, leaving 7 bases not matched to a gene. The CDR3 sequence is CASSPRTGADYGYTF. For the CDR3, the DNA is TGCGCCAGCAGCCCTCGGACAGGGGCCGACTATGGCTACACCTTC.

The chain joins TRBV7-2 to TRBJ1-2, with 9 bases lining up with TRBD1. J lost 5 bases, V lost 4 bases, and 8 bases had no gene match. This CDR3 is 15 amino acids long. The germline CDR1 and CDR2 sequences are SGHTA and FQGNSA. The CDR3 loop reads CASSSSPGQGYGYTF. CDR3 coding DNA: TGTGCCAGCAGCTCTAGCCCAGGACAGGGGTATGGCTACACCTTC.

The chain is built from TRBV2 and TRBJ2-3, with TRBD1 as a possible D gene (6 bases). The germline V gene has CDR1 SNHLY and CDR2 FYNNEI. V lost 6 bases, J lost 0 bases, and 10 bases lay in between. The CDR3 sequence is 14 residues long. The CDR3 bases are TGTGCCAGCAGCCGGACAGCTAGCACAGATACGCAGTATTTT. Translation: CASSRTASTDTQYF.

The chain links TRBV29-1 to TRBJ2-7, with 7 bases aligning to TRBD1. This CDR3 comprises 13 residues. Germline values: CDR1 SQVTM, CDR2 ANQGSEA. J was trimmed by 1 base and V by 7 bases; bases with no gene match: 7. The DNA for the CDR3 is TGCAGCGGGAGACAGGGCGGATCCTACGAGCAGTACTTC. The encoded protein is CSGRQGGSYEQYF.

The table lists this clone with a count of one. The V call is TRBV5-6, the J call TRBJ2-1; 12 nucleotides agree with TRBD1. The CDR3 extends over 15 amino acids. V was clipped by 4 bases and J by 14 bases; unmatched bases: 13. Germline values: CDR1 SGHDT, CDR2 YYEEEE. CDR3 coding DNA: TGTGCCAGCAGCCGGCGGGACAGGGGGCTCGAGGGGGAGTTCTTC. This encodes CASSRRDRGLEGEFF.

This rearrangement joins TRBV12-3 or TRBV12-4 to TRBJ1-2; perhaps TRBD1 as D (5 bases). Between the trimmed V and J ends, which lost 7 bases and 5 bases, there was a span of 11 bases. This CDR3 is built from 12 residues. The CDR3 is CASTFGGYGYTF. The CDR3, as DNA: TGTGCCAGCACCTTCGGGGGGTATGGCTACACCTTC.

The V gene is TRBV25-1, the J gene TRBJ1-1; D not resolved. Germline V gene sequence: CDR1 MGHDK, CDR2 SYGVNS. The CDR3 loop spans 13 amino acids. V was trimmed by 7 bases and J by 0 bases, leaving 9 bases between them. The CDR3 is CASIGAVNTEAFF. The CDR3 coding sequence is TGTGCCAGCATCGGAGCGGTGAACACTGAAGCTTTCTTT.

A note on this clone: This sample includes further DNA sequences coding for the same CDR3. V is TRBV3-1 (or the pseudogene TRBV3-2) and J is TRBJ1-1; D ambiguous. V was cut by 1 base and J by 2 bases, with 5 bases left in between. There are 13 residues in the CDR3. CDR1 and CDR2 (germline): LGHDT, YNNKEL (reference sequence). CDR3 DNA sequence: TGTGCCAGCAGCCAAGTTGGCAACACTGAAGCTTTCTTT. Translation: CASSQVGNTEAFF.

The chain employs TRBV6-6 and TRBJ1-5; possibly TRBD1 for D (6 bases). The length of the CDR3 is 15 residues. The V end lost 4 bases, the J end lost 4 bases, and 14 bases lay between the germline ends. CDR1 MNHNY and CDR2 SVGAGI come from the germline V gene (reference sequence). CDR3 protein: CASSSPQGWNQPQHF. In DNA form, the CDR3 reads TGTGCCAGCAGTTCACCACAGGGTTGGAATCAGCCCCAGCATTTT.

The V gene is TRBV7-8, the J gene TRBJ1-2, with TRBD1 matching over 8 bases. The CDR3 has 14 residues. Germline-derived CDR1 and CDR2 are SGHVS and FQNEAQ. V shed 4 bases and J 3 bases; nucleotides not matched to a gene: 4. CDR3: CASSSDRVDYGYTF. The DNA of the CDR3 is TGTGCCAGCAGCTCGGACAGGGTTGACTATGGCTACACCTTC.

The chain employs TRBV7-9 and TRBJ2-1, with D maybe TRBD1 (5 bases). CDR3 length equals 17 residues. V was trimmed by 5 bases and J by 1 base, leaving 18 bases between them. The germline gives CDR1 SEHNR, CDR2 FQNEAQ (reference sequence). CDR3 coding DNA: TGTGCCAGCAGCAAGGGGCGGCCGAGCCCTTCCTACAATGAGCAGTTCTTC. It is translated as CASSKGRPSPSYNEQFF.

The chain has TRBV19 and TRBJ1-4; 8 nucleotides match TRBD1. The ends lost 3 bases at V and 1 base at J; junction bases unmatched: 4. This CDR3 comprises 16 residues. CDR1 LNHDA and CDR2 SQIVND come from the germline V gene (reference sequence). CDR3 sequence (DNA): TGTGCCAGTAGTATGCAGGGGGCTGGAACTAATGAAAAACTGTTTTTT. It codes for CASSMQGAGTNEKLFF.

The chain recombines TRBV19 with TRBJ1-1; 8 nucleotides agree with TRBD1. The CDR3 totals 13 residues. V gave up 11 bases and J gave up 4 bases; unmatched junction bases: 9. CDR1 is LNHDA, CDR2 SQIVND, per germline (reference sequence). The DNA of the CDR3 is TGTGCCGGATCACAGGGGGGAGGCACTGAAGCTTTCTTT. It yields the protein CAGSQGGGTEAFF.

The chain combines TRBV7-6 with TRBJ2-7; 8 bases align to TRBD1. The germline V gene has CDR1 SGHVS and CDR2 FNYEAQ. The junction had 5 bases not matched to a gene; V was cut back by 5 bases and J by 2 bases. The CDR3 length is 14 residues. The CDR3 region has the DNA TGTGCCAGCAGCCATGACAGGGGAGCCTACGAGCAGTACTTC. Residues: CASSHDRGAYEQYF.

This clone was recorded only once. The rearrangement links TRBV7-2 to TRBJ1-5; D possibly corresponds to TRBD1 (6 bases). V was clipped by 1 base and J by 1 base, with 11 bases between them. CDR3 length: 16 amino acids. Germline assignment: CDR1 SGHTA and CDR2 FQGNSA. CDR3 protein: CASSLVGGTSNQPQHF. The CDR3 coding sequence is TGTGCCAGCAGCTTAGTTGGGGGCACGAGCAATCAGCCCCAGCATTTT.

The chain is built from TRBV5-1 and TRBJ1-4, with 7 bases that match TRBD1. Germline CDR1 SGHRS, CDR2 YFSETQ. The CDR3 has 15 amino acids. The V segment lost 0 bases and the J segment 8 bases; nucleotides outside the gene matches: 7. The CDR3 reads CASSLGDSTSEKLFF. The CDR3 DNA is TGCGCCAGCAGCTTGGGGGACAGCACCTCCGAAAAACTGTTTTTT.

The chain uses TRBV28 and TRBJ1-5; perhaps TRBD1 as D (6 bases). From germline, CDR1 is MDHEN and CDR2 SYDVKM. This CDR3 is 13 amino acids long. V lost 3 bases, J lost 5 bases, and 8 bases lay in between. CDR3 amino acids: CASSLDSDQPQHF. The CDR3 DNA follows: TGTGCCAGCAGTTTGGACAGTGATCAGCCCCAGCATTTT.

The chain carries TRBV23-1 and TRBJ1-1, with TRBD1 as a possible D gene (6 bases). TRBV23-1 is given ORF status, its function remaining uncertain. The CDR3 spans 19 residues. Trimming took 2 bases from V and 0 from J, leaving 22 bases between them. The CDR3 sequence is CASSQALITRTVMNTEAFF. The CDR3 DNA reads as TGCGCCAGCAGTCAAGCTCTAATTACGAGGACAGTCATGAACACTGAAGCTTTCTTT.

V is TRBV4-2 and J is TRBJ1-4; 7 bases fit TRBD1. Germline V CDR1 and CDR2: LGHNA, YNFKEQ. With V trimmed by 0 bases and J by 7 bases, 2 bases remained unmatched. CDR3 length equals 14 residues. CDR3 coding DNA: TGTGCCAGCAGCCAAGAAGGGACAGTTGAAAAACTGTTTTTT. Protein product: CASSQEGTVEKLFF.

The chain combines TRBV7-2 with TRBJ1-2; 8 nucleotides align to TRBD1. V shed 7 bases, J shed 8 bases, and the junction held 9 bases outside the gene matches. The CDR3 length is 13 residues. The germline gives CDR1 SGHTA, CDR2 FQGNSA. The CDR3 is CASNLGQGEGYTF. The CDR3 nucleotides read TGTGCCAGCAACCTCGGACAGGGTGAAGGCTACACCTTC. Supplemented by reference TRBV7-2 and TRBJ1-2, the full variable domain reads GAGVSQSPSNKVTEKGKDVELRCDPISGHTALYWYRQSLGQGLEFLIYFQGNSAPDKSGLPSDRFSAERTGGSVSTLTIQRTQQEDSAVYLCASNLGQGEGYTFGSGTRLTVV.

This clone has only a few counts. The chain links TRBV12-5 to TRBJ2-5; TRBD2 matches at 8 bases. CDR1 is LGHNT and CDR2 is FRNRAP in the germline V gene. The CDR3 is 16 residues long. Unmatched junction bases numbered 18, after V lost 8 bases and J lost 7 bases. This CDR3 is CASLQESGGLGVTQYF. The CDR3 nucleotides read TGTGCTAGTTTGCAAGAGAGCGGGGGCTTGGGGGTGACCCAGTACTTC. The full variable domain, completed using reference TRBV12-5 and TRBJ2-5, is DARVTQTPRHKVTEMGQEVTMRCQPILGHNTVFWYRQTMMQGLELLAYFRNRAPLDDSGMPKDRFSAEMPDATLATLKIQPSEPRDSAVYFCASLQESGGLGVTQYFGPGTRLLVL.

The table lists this clone with a count of one. V usage is TRBV4-3 and J usage is TRBJ2-7; D unclear. V lost 1 base and J 6 bases, leaving 10 bases between the germline ends. Per the germline V gene, CDR1 is LGHNA and CDR2 is YSLEER. This CDR3 comprises 13 residues. The CDR3 region has the DNA TGCGCCAGCAGCCAAGGGGCCTCCGGCGAGCAGTACTTC. Its translation is CASSQGASGEQYF.

The chain uses TRBV3-1 (or the pseudogene TRBV3-2) and TRBJ2-1, with D possibly being TRBD2 (6 bases). CDR1 is LGHDT and CDR2 is YNNKEL in the germline V gene (reference sequence). The CDR3 totals 16 residues. Trimming shortened V by 1 base and J by 6 bases, and 16 bases separated the two germline ends. This chain's CDR3 is CASSQVPGAPTNEQFF. Here the CDR3 DNA reads TGTGCCAGCAGCCAAGTGCCGGGAGCCCCTACCAATGAGCAGTTCTTC.